This T cell receptor beta chain was documented in a study of regulatory T cells in long-lasting Graves disease. Study conclusions and caveats: Clonotypes that were public and shared totalled approximately 2,800 in persistent patients versus roughly 1,000 in new patients.

As to time point: newly diagnosed GD, antithyroid drugs for less than 3 months. RNA isolated from PBMCs was used to make the TCR library. This CDR3 spans 18 amino acids. The germline V gene encodes CDR1 SNHLY and CDR2 FYNNEI. Trimming removed 11 bases from V and 0 bases from J, with 29 bases in between. This clonotype was counted ten times or more. The target antigen is unknown. Arm-PCR of CDR3 regions and iRepertoire HTBI primers were the basis on which TCR beta libraries were built. TCRdb reprocessed the multiplex PCR reads via MiXCR and lists one record per CDR3 protein. The sample shows 300,000 to 400,000 distinct CDR3 sequences, 15% to 17% of them seen only once.

The source material was peripheral blood mononuclear cells (PBMCs), sampled at new diagnosis, from a patient treated with antithyroid drugs. The chain links TRBV2 to TRBJ2-7; no reliable D call. The clonotype originates from a female donor with Graves disease. CDR3 sequence: CAALTARQFLSGSYEQYF. CDR3 nucleotides: TGTGCCGCACTCACAGCGAGGCAGTTCCTTTCGGGCTCCTACGAGCAGTACTTC.